The 19 T cell receptor beta chains below were found in one sample sequenced in a study of T cell repertoires in cytomegalovirus infection. Antigens of these TCRs are unknown. One entry per CDR3 protein, called by TCRdb with MiXCR from the reads. The sample contains 250,000 to 300,000 distinct CDR3 sequences, about 20% of which appear only once. The specimen was cultured PBMCs, collected from culture after CMV antigen stimulation. The source of these receptors is a human donor in good health (CMV status not recorded). Some clones in this sample may be carry-over from other donors' samples.

This sequence joins TRBV3-1 and TRBJ1-1, with a tentative D call TRBD1 (6 bases). Trimming cost V 3 bases and J 10 bases, with 15 bases left between them. The CDR3 length is 13 residues. The germline CDR1 and CDR2 sequences are LGHDT and YNNKEL (reference sequence). Written as DNA, the CDR3 is TGTGCCAGCAGCCAGAATACAGGGTCAGGAGCTTTCTTT. Translation: CASSQNTGSGAFF.

This clonotype was seen ten or more times. CDR3 nucleotides: TGTGCCAGCAGCTTATGGGGTCCGATGAACACTGAAGCTTTCTTT. It translates to CASSLWGPMNTEAFF. The chain combines TRBV7-9 with TRBJ1-1; D is ambiguous. Germline CDR1 is SEHNR and CDR2 is FQNEAQ (reference sequence). The CDR3 is made up of 15 amino acids. Trimming cost V 2 bases and J 0 bases, with 10 bases left between them.

In its sample, this clonotype was seen many times. The J gene is TRBJ2-5, the V gene TRBV7-9; TRBD2 might be the D (6 bases). This CDR3 region has 14 residues. Germline V gene lookup returns CDR1 SEHNR and CDR2 FQNEAQ (reference sequence). The germline V and J ends were trimmed by 5 bases and 2 bases, with 12 bases remaining between them. This chain's CDR3 is CASSLSGPQETQYF. Written as DNA, the CDR3 is TGTGCCAGCAGCCTCAGCGGGCCTCAAGAGACCCAGTACTTC.

This clonotype was found many times. This chain joins TRBV10-3 and TRBJ2-1; TRBD2 matches at 8 bases. Looked up from germline, CDR1 is ENHRY and CDR2 is SYGVKD. The CDR3 spans 12 residues. V dropped 10 bases and J dropped 8; count of bases not matched to a gene: 7. The CDR3 DNA follows: TGTGCCAGCTCTGGGACTAGATATGAGCAGTTCTTC. This sequence encodes CASSGTRYEQFF.

This clonotype was counted between two and nine times. This chain links TRBV6-2 or TRBV6-3 with TRBJ2-7; D is unclear. Between the trimmed V and J ends, which lost 2 bases and 3 bases, there was a span of 2 bases. The CDR3 is 11 amino acids. The germline V gene has CDR1 MNHEY and CDR2 SVGEGT. DNA of the CDR3: TGTGCCAGCAGTTACAACTACGAGCAGTACTTC. Protein product: CASSYNYEQYF.

This chain joins TRBV18 and TRBJ2-7; no reliable D call. This CDR3 has 14 residues. V was shortened by 3 bases and J by 6 bases, with 15 bases between the two germline ends. The germline V gene encodes CDR1 KGHSH and CDR2 LQKENI. As DNA, the CDR3 is TGTGCCAGCTCACCGGGGAACCATTATAGCGAGCAGTACTTC. Its protein product is CASSPGNHYSEQYF. The entire variable domain, with the rest obtained from reference TRBV18 and TRBJ2-7, is as follows: NAGVMQNPRHLVRRRGQEARLRCSPMKGHSHVYWYRQLPEEGLKFMVYLQKENIIDESGMPKERFSAEFPKEGPSILRIQQVVRGDSAAYFCASSPGNHYSEQYFGPGTRLTVT.

This chain connects TRBV20-1 to TRBJ2-1, with TRBD2 matching over 8 bases. The CDR3 covers 14 residues. J gave up 1 base and V 2 bases, and 1 base lay outside the gene matches. Germline CDR1 reads DFQATT; CDR2 reads SNEGSKA (reference sequence). The CDR3 sequence: CSARLAGSYNEQFF. In DNA form, the CDR3 reads TGCAGTGCTAGACTAGCGGGTTCCTACAATGAGCAGTTCTTC.

The table lists this clonotype with many counts. V gene TRBV12-3 or TRBV12-4 combines with J gene TRBJ2-1; 9 bases agree with TRBD2. Trimming at V came to 5 bases and at J to 6 bases, leaving 8 bases not matched to a gene. The CDR3 consists of 15 residues. The CDR3 protein is CASSRSGSLFNEQFF. CDR3 nucleotides: TGTGCCAGCAGTCGTAGCGGGAGTTTGTTCAATGAGCAGTTCTTC.

Only a few counts were recorded for this clonotype. V and J are TRBV12-3 or TRBV12-4 and TRBJ2-6, with 7 positions matching TRBD2. The CDR3 is 17 amino acids. V shed 5 bases and J 0 bases; nucleotides not matched to a gene: 7. The CDR3: CASSPTGGGSGANVLTF. CDR3 sequence (DNA): TGTGCCAGCAGTCCGACCGGCGGGGGCTCTGGGGCCAACGTCCTGACTTTC.

This clonotype was counted at least ten times. The J gene is TRBJ1-6, the V gene TRBV7-2; maybe TRBD1 (6 bases). The germline CDR1 and CDR2 sequences are SGHTA and FQGNSA. Trimming took off 1 base at V and 7 bases at J, with 11 bases between the two ends. CDR3 size: 15 residues. The CDR3 region has the DNA TGTGCCAGCAGCTTAGGGACAGCGGGGAATTCACCCCTCCACTTT. Amino acid sequence: CASSLGTAGNSPLHF.

There are a few counts of this clonotype. The chain combines TRBV7-2 with TRBJ2-3; maybe TRBD1 (6 bases). Germline CDR1 is SGHTA and CDR2 is FQGNSA. V was trimmed by 3 bases and J by 0 bases, leaving 13 bases between them. This CDR3 is built from 16 residues. The CDR3 coding sequence is TGTGCCAGCAGCTTCCAGGGGACCACTAGCACAGATACGCAGTATTTT. This gives the protein CASSFQGTTSTDTQYF.

This clonotype came up a few times. This chain links TRBV19 with TRBJ2-1; D might be TRBD1 or TRBD2, each matching 5 bases. Trimming took 3 bases from V and 15 from J, leaving 21 bases between them. CDR1 is LNHDA, CDR2 SQIVND, per germline (reference sequence). The CDR3 consists of 14 residues. The CDR3 sequence: CASSIGQGDRGSFF. CDR3 DNA sequence: TGTGCCAGTAGTATCGGGCAGGGTGATAGAGGGTCGTTCTTC. The full variable domain, with the rest looked up from reference TRBV19 and TRBJ2-1, is DGGITQSPKYLFRKEGQNVTLSCEQNLNHDAMYWYRQDPGQGLRLIYYSQIVNDFQKGDIAEGYSVSREKKESFPLTVTSAQKNPTAFYLCASSIGQGDRGSFFGPGTRLTVL.

This clonotype appeared a few times. This rearrangement joins TRBV5-1 to TRBJ1-1; D is perhaps TRBD1 (6 bases). There are 16 residues in the CDR3. V was trimmed by 2 bases and J by 4 bases, leaving 18 bases between them. Germline CDR1 reads SGHRS; CDR2 reads YFSETQ. As DNA, the CDR3 is TGCGCCAGCAGCTTAGGGGTAGGGCAGGGGAGCACTGAAGCTTTCTTT. Protein sequence: CASSLGVGQGSTEAFF. The complete variable domain, with remaining parts taken from reference TRBV5-1 and TRBJ1-1, reads KAGVTQTPRYLIKTRGQQVTLSCSPISGHRSVSWYQQTPGQGLQFLFEYFSETQRNKGNFPGRFSGRQFSNSRSEMNVSTLELGDSALYLCASSLGVGQGSTEAFFGQGTRLTVV.

This clonotype occurred many times. The rearrangement joins TRBV7-2 to TRBJ1-1, with no clear D. The germline V gene encodes CDR1 SGHTA and CDR2 FQGNSA. Trimming left V 3 bases short and J 6 bases short, with 14 bases between. The CDR3 spans 14 residues. CDR3 loop: CASSFSQATPEAFF. The CDR3 nucleotides are TGTGCCAGCAGCTTTTCGCAGGCTACCCCTGAAGCTTTCTTT.

This clonotype was picked up many times. This chain links TRBV6-1 with TRBJ2-5; D is unresolved. The CDR3 length is 12 residues. The germline CDR1 and CDR2 sequences are MNHNS and SASEGT. V lost 6 bases to trimming and J lost 3 bases, with 8 bases between them. DNA of the CDR3: TGTGCCAGCAGCAGCAAAAAAGAGACCCAGTACTTC. The encoded protein is CASSSKKETQYF.

The chain is built from TRBV11-2 and TRBJ1-2; tentative D call: TRBD1 (5 bases). The CDR3 contains 12 residues. The V and J ends lost 1 base and 8 bases respectively, with 8 bases between them. Germline assignment: CDR1 SGHAT and CDR2 FQNNGV. Here the CDR3 reads CASSLGGRGYTF. CDR3 nucleotides: TGTGCCAGCAGCTTAGGGGGACGGGGCTACACCTTC.

The CDR3 region is CASSWDKNEQFF. The CDR3 nucleotides are TGTGCCAGCAGCTGGGACAAGAATGAGCAGTTCTTC. The chain employs TRBV5-4 and TRBJ2-1, with a weak D call TRBD1 (6 bases). The germline V gene encodes CDR1 SGHNT and CDR2 YYREEE (reference sequence). The germline V and J ends were trimmed by 3 bases and 7 bases, with 8 bases remaining between them. This CDR3 is 12 amino acids long.

Many counts were recorded for this clonotype. This chain joins TRBV7-2 and TRBJ2-1; TRBD2 matches at 14 bases. CDR1 is SGHTA, CDR2 FQGNSA, per germline. The CDR3 sequence is 15 residues long. The J segment lost 7 bases and the V segment lost 5 bases, leaving 4 bases of the junction unmatched. The CDR3 sequence is CASSPRTSGRNEQFF. The CDR3 coding sequence is TGTGCCAGCAGCCCCCGGACTAGCGGGAGGAATGAGCAGTTCTTC.

This clonotype has a count of ten or more. The chain employs TRBV7-2 and TRBJ2-1; D is perhaps TRBD1 (6 bases). The CDR3 has 13 amino acids. CDR1 and CDR2 from the germline V gene are SGHTA and FQGNSA. Trimming removed 6 bases at V and 9 bases at J, with 15 bases between. The CDR3 protein is CASRYRAGLEQFF. The CDR3 nucleotides read TGTGCCAGCAGATACAGGGCAGGGCTTGAGCAGTTCTTC.